Listed here is a single TCR beta chain. This record comes from a study of blood T cell repertoires in COVID-19. About the research overall: Samples representing acute and convalescent COVID-19 were sourced from the United States, Italy and Spain. Nucleic acid was either cDNA or gDNA, and it came from T cells, B-cell-depleted T cells, or PBMCs.

Authors' methods: Amplification with reference gene primers provided the estimates of nucleated cell counts. Method: immunoSEQ multiplex PCR; TCRdb's copy keeps in-frame clones and lacks some. V and J calls and clone size are as listed in that table; D and trimming were resolved from the DNA. The repertoire includes roughly 100,000 clones, roughly 79% of them detected once, and around a tenth sits in the top ten. CDR1 and CDR2 (germline): MNHEY, SMNVEV (reference sequence). V was clipped by 5 bases and J by 7 bases; unmatched bases: 7. CDR3 length equals 14 residues. The sequencing input was peripheral blood. The J gene is TRBJ1-5, the V gene TRBV27; 8 positions agree with TRBD1. This TCR derives from a woman in her 70s with acute or convalescent COVID-19. DNA of the CDR3: TGTGCCAGCAGTCCCCGACAGGGGAGGCAGCCCCAGCATTTT. Translating it yields CASSPRQGRQPQHF.